This paragraph reports one T cell receptor beta chain. Its antigen is not identified. This entry is derived from a study of identical twins. Findings of the study overall: Partial confounding of zero-insertion analyses by invariant MAIT and iNKT cells was possible. Within cord blood, abundant beta clonotypes carried fewer insertions, but memory repertoires showed no such trend.

V was pared by 2 bases and J by 4 bases, with 6 bases between. Germline V CDR1 and CDR2: KGHDR, SFDVKD. This CDR3 contains 13 residues. Unique molecular identifiers were present on cDNA, and template switching added a universal primer site. MiXCR, run by TCRdb on the 5' RACE reads, gives a single entry per CDR3 protein. The data contain hundreds of thousands of distinct CDR3 sequences, approximately 7% of them seen just once; the ten biggest clones take up roughly 3.6%. This sample was also put to use in a study of yellow fever vaccine responses in identical twins. Per that study: Reports say the vaccine T cell response in twins looked partly convergent and partly personalized.

The chain joins TRBV24-1 to TRBJ2-3; D remains unclear. The receptor was isolated from a woman under 30 in good health. Sequences were obtained from memory (CD45RO+) T cells sorted from blood. CDR3 region: CATSDWASDTQYF. CDR3 nucleotides: TGTGCCACCAGTGATTGGGCCTCAGATACGCAGTATTTT.